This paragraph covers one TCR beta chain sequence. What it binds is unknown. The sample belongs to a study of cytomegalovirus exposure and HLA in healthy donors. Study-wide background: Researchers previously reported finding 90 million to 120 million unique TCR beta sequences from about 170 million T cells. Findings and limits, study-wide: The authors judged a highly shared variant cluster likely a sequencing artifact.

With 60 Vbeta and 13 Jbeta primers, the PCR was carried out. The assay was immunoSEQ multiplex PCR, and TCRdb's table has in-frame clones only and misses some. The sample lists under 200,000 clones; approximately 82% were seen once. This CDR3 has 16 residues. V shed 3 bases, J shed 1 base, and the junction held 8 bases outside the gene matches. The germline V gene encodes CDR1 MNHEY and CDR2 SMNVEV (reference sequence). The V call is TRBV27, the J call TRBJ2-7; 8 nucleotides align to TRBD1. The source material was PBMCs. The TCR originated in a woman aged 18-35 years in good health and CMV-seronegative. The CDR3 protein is CASSFPLGQGSYEQYV. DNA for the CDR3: TGTGCCAGCAGTTTCCCCCTCGGACAGGGTTCCTACGAGCAGTACGTC.